This T cell receptor (beta chain) originates from a study of T-cell reconstitution after alpha-beta-depleted transplantation in children. The table lists this clonotype with many counts. The CDR3 runs to 17 residues. Trimming removed 3 bases from V and 3 bases from J; junction bases left unmatched: 8. The germline V gene encodes CDR1 LGHNA and CDR2 YNFKEQ. Preparing the TCRbeta library involved the use of unique molecular identifiers. TCRdb redid the calling of the PCR reads with MiXCR, one entry per CDR3 protein. This table has hundreds of thousands of distinct CDR3 sequences, 10% to 15% appearing once.

The sequence came from a male patient aged 5 to 17 who had a stem cell transplant for acute myeloid leukemia, so the T cells may come from the graft donor. The sequencing used PBMCs, mostly from graft donor cells, collected 360 days after TCRalphabeta/CD19-depleted stem cell transplant. The rearrangement links TRBV4-2 to TRBJ2-7; the match to TRBD2 covers 13 bases. CDR3 coding DNA: TGTGCCAGCAGCCACGAGGGGGGACTAGCGGGGATCTACGAGCAGTACTTC. It yields the protein CASSHEGGLAGIYEQYF.